This TCR beta chain comes out of a study of regulatory T cells in long-lasting Graves disease. The wider study: New Graves' disease cases had less than 3 months of antithyroid drugs.

With respect to this clonotype: A far bigger clonotype differs at one base, so this is likely a read error. The conserved closing phenylalanine or tryptophan is absent in this CDR3, likely reflecting a read error.

Assembly of TCR beta libraries relied on iRepertoire HTBI primers together with Arm-PCR of CDR3 regions. TCRdb processed the multiplex PCR reads anew with MiXCR; each CDR3 protein has one entry. The sample has roughly 530,000 distinct CDR3 sequences, roughly a sixth seen once. Time point reported: newly diagnosed GD, antithyroid drugs for less than 3 months. PBMC RNA was the source of the TCR library. CDR1 MNHEY and CDR2 SVGEGT come from the germline V gene. The germline V and J ends were trimmed by 2 bases and 0 bases, with 16 bases remaining between them. CDR3 length: 17 amino acids. The same sample was also studied in work on T cells in Graves' hyperthyroidism and ophthalmopathy. From that study: Graves' hyperthyroidism without ophthalmopathy progression within 18 months was termed stable. Separating ophthalmopathy from stable hyperthyroidism was achieved by a 13 V-J model.

The TCR sequence derives from a woman aged 35 to 60 with Graves disease. The V and J genes are TRBV6-2 or TRBV6-3 and TRBJ1-1, with a weak D call TRBD1 (6 bases). This material consisted of peripheral blood mononuclear cells (PBMCs), taken at new diagnosis, from a patient treated with antithyroid drugs. CDR3 nucleotide sequence: TGTGCCAGCAGTTACCCATCCTGGGGGCACATGAACACTGAAGCTTTCCTT. Translating it yields CASSYPSWGHMNTEAFL.